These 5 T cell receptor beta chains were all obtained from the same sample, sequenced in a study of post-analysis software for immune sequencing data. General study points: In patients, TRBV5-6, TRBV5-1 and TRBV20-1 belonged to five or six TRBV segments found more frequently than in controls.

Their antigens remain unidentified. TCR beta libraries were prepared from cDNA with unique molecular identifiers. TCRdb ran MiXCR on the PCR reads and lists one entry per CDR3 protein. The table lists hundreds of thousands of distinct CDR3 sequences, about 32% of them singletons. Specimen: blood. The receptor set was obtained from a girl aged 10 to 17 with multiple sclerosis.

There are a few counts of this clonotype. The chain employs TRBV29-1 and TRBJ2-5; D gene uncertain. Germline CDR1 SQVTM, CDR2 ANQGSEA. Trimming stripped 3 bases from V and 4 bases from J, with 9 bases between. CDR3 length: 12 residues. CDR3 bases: TGCAGCGTTGATCCCAGTACAGAGACCCAGTACTTC. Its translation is CSVDPSTETQYF.

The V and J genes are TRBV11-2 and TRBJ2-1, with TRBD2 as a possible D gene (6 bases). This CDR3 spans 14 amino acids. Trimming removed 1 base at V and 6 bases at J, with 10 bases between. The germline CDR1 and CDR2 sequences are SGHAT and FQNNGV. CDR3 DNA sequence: TGTGCCAGCAGCTTAGGGTCTAGCGTCAATGAGCAGTTCTTC. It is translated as CASSLGSSVNEQFF. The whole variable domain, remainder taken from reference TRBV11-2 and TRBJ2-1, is EAGVAQSPRYKIIEKRQSVAFWCNPISGHATLYWYQQILGQGPKLLIQFQNNGVVDDSQLPKDRFSAERLKGVDSTLKIQPAKLEDSAVYLCASSLGSSVNEQFFGPGTRLTVL.

The DNA for the CDR3 is TGTGCCATCAGGGGGAGTGAGAGAGGAGGAACAGATACGCAGTATTTT. Translated, it gives CAIRGSERGGTDTQYF. The chain combines TRBV10-3 with TRBJ2-3; possible D gene TRBD2, 5 bases. CDR3 length: 16 amino acids. Germline V lookup: CDR1 ENHRY, CDR2 SYGVKD. Trimming removed 6 bases at V and 3 bases at J, with 19 bases between.

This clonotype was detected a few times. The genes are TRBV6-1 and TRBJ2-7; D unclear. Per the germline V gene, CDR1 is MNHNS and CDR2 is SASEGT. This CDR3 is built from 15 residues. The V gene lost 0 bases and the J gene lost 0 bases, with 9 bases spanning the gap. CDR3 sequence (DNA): TGTGCCAGCAGTGAAGCGCTTCACAGCTCCTACGAGCAGTACTTC. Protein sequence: CASSEALHSSYEQYF.

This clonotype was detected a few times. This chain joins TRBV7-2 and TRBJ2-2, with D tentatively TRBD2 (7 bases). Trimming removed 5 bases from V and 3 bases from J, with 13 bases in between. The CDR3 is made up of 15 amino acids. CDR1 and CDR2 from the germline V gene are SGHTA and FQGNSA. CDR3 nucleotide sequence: TGTGCCAGCAGCACCCGGCGGGGGCACACCGGGGAGCTGTTTTTT. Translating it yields CASSTRRGHTGELFF.